A single sample is the source of the 18 T cell receptor beta chains below, sequenced in a study of blood T cell repertoires in COVID-19. Generated by immunoSEQ multiplex PCR, the TCRdb table keeps only in-frame clones and is missing some. The repertoire holds approximately 97,000 clones, 80% to 90% seen once, with about 20% in the top ten. The material sequenced was peripheral blood. Every receptor here comes from a human donor in a cohort sampled during active COVID-19.

The chain carries TRBV10-2 and TRBJ1-3, with 8 bases fitting TRBD1. This CDR3 has 16 residues. The V gene end was trimmed by 3 bases and the J gene end by 4 bases; junction bases not matched to a gene: 8. From germline, CDR1 is WSHSY and CDR2 SAAADI. The chain's CDR3 is CASSERDRTSGNTIYF. The CDR3 region has the DNA TGCGCCAGCAGTGAACGGGACAGGACCTCGGGAAACACCATATATTTT.

The V and J genes are TRBV11-2 and TRBJ2-7, with 8 bases aligning to TRBD1. The CDR3 consists of 13 residues. J gave up 2 bases and V 5 bases, and 2 bases lay outside the gene matches. Germline V lookup: CDR1 SGHAT, CDR2 FQNNGV. CDR3 bases: TGTGCCAGCAGCAACAGGGGGACCTACGAGCAGTACTTC. Translated, it gives CASSNRGTYEQYF. The whole variable domain, remainder taken from reference TRBV11-2 and TRBJ2-7, is EAGVAQSPRYKIIEKRQSVAFWCNPISGHATLYWYQQILGQGPKLLIQFQNNGVVDDSQLPKDRFSAERLKGVDSTLKIQPAKLEDSAVYLCASSNRGTYEQYFGPGTRLTVT.

V gene TRBV5-6 combines with J gene TRBJ1-5; D gene unclear. Germline V CDR1 and CDR2: SGHDT, YYEEEE. The CDR3 is 14 residues long. V dropped 0 bases and J dropped 9 bases, with 13 bases sitting between them. The chain's CDR3 is CASSLARGSGPQHF. CDR3 DNA sequence: TGTGCCAGCAGCTTGGCCCGGGGTTCGGGGCCCCAGCATTTT.

The chain combines TRBV5-5 with TRBJ2-7; 12 bases are a match to TRBD1. This CDR3 spans 16 amino acids. Germline trimming cut 1 base from V and 9 bases from J; bases unmatched to any gene: 11. Germline CDR1 reads SGHKS; CDR2 reads YYEKEE (reference sequence). The CDR3 loop reads CASSLFDGTGGAGQYF. DNA of the CDR3: TGTGCCAGCAGCTTGTTTGATGGGACAGGGGGCGCGGGGCAGTACTTC.

The chain carries TRBV28 and TRBJ2-7, with a weak D call TRBD2 (5 bases). This CDR3 has 14 residues. From germline, CDR1 is MDHEN and CDR2 SYDVKM. Trimming shortened V by 2 bases and J by 12 bases, and 20 bases separated the two germline ends. The CDR3 reads CASSLRPGLSEGYF. The CDR3 coding sequence is TGTGCCAGCAGTTTAAGGCCAGGATTAAGCGAGGGGTACTTC. The full variable domain, completed using reference TRBV28 and TRBJ2-7, is DVKVTQSSRYLVKRTGEKVFLECVQDMDHENMFWYRQDPGLGLRLIYFSYDVKMKEKGDIPEGYSVSREKKERFSLILESASTNQTSMYLCASSLRPGLSEGYFGPGTRLTVT.

V and J are TRBV7-9 and TRBJ2-7; 7 bases are shared with TRBD1. Germline V gene sequence: CDR1 SEHNR, CDR2 FQNEAQ (reference sequence). The V segment lost 0 bases and the J segment 1 base; nucleotides outside the gene matches: 3. This CDR3 comprises 15 residues. CDR3 amino acids: CASSLAGQRSYEQYF. In DNA, the CDR3 is TGTGCCAGCAGCTTAGCGGGACAGCGATCCTACGAGCAGTACTTC.

This clone was counted a single time. The genes are TRBV11-2 and TRBJ1-2; D is possibly TRBD1 (5 bases). Trimming left V 5 bases short and J 8 bases short, with 21 bases between. CDR1 is SGHAT, CDR2 FQNNGV, per germline. The CDR3 contains 15 residues. CDR3 in DNA: TGTGCCAGCAGCGGCGGGTGGGGGGTTGGAAGCGGCTACACCTTC. This translates into CASSGGWGVGSGYTF.

The gene calls are TRBV21-1 and TRBJ2-7; the table's D call of TRBD2 was not tested on the DNA. TRBV21-1 is designated a pseudogene. The CDR3 runs 10 residues. The CDR3 DNA sequence: TGTGCCAGCAGCGTACAATACCGAGGGGTC. It is translated as CASSVQYRGV.

For this clone: The same CDR3 is also encoded by other DNA sequences in this sample. V and J are TRBV6-5 and TRBJ2-7; TRBD2 is a possible D gene (5 bases). Germline V lookup: CDR1 MNHEY, CDR2 SVGAGI. Trimming cost V 2 bases and J 0 bases, with 8 bases left between them. The length of the CDR3 is 14 residues. The CDR3 is CASSYSGGSYEQYF. The CDR3 bases are TGTGCCAGCAGTTACAGCGGAGGCTCCTACGAGCAGTACTTC.

The chain couples TRBV5-1 to TRBJ2-1, with a tentative D call TRBD1 (5 bases). The V and J ends lost 1 base and 3 bases respectively, with 11 bases between them. The CDR3 runs to 15 residues. CDR1 SGHRS and CDR2 YFSETQ come from the germline V gene. The CDR3 loop reads CASSLTGSDYNEQFF. Here the CDR3 DNA reads TGCGCCAGCAGCTTGACAGGCTCCGACTACAATGAGCAGTTCTTC. Looking up the rest from reference TRBV5-1 and TRBJ2-1 gives the full variable domain: KAGVTQTPRYLIKTRGQQVTLSCSPISGHRSVSWYQQTPGQGLQFLFEYFSETQRNKGNFPGRFSGRQFSNSRSEMNVSTLELGDSALYLCASSLTGSDYNEQFFGPGTRLTVL.

This clone was counted a single time. The gene calls are TRBV6-5 and TRBJ2-7; 7 bases map to TRBD2. CDR1 is MNHEY and CDR2 is SVGAGI in the germline V gene. The CDR3 is made up of 15 amino acids. Unmatched junction bases numbered 9, after V lost 5 bases and J lost 2 bases. The CDR3 nucleotides are TGTGCCAGCAGTAACCCCCGAGCGGGACCCTACGAGCAGTACTTC. Translation: CASSNPRAGPYEQYF.

This sequence joins TRBV5-8 and TRBJ1-5; the match to TRBD1 covers 7 bases. The V segment lost 4 bases and the J segment 7 bases; nucleotides outside the gene matches: 8. Per germline, CDR1 SGHTS and CDR2 YDEGEE. The length of the CDR3 is 14 residues. CDR3 protein: CASSRLDRAQPQHF. CDR3 coding DNA: TGTGCCAGCAGCCGATTAGACAGGGCCCAGCCCCAGCATTTT.

Judged by abundance, this clone is medium-sized. The V call is TRBV7-2, the J call TRBJ2-3; 7 positions agree with TRBD1. CDR3 length: 17 amino acids. After removal of 2 bases from V and 2 bases from J, the junction contained 10 bases not matched to a gene. Germline assignment: CDR1 SGHTA and CDR2 FQGNSA. CDR3 nucleotide sequence: TGTGCCAGCAGCTTACTGCCAGGGGGTTCCGTCACAGATACGCAGTATTTT. Its protein is CASSLLPGGSVTDTQYF.

The chain carries TRBV11-1 and TRBJ2-1; tentatively, D is TRBD1 (6 bases). V was clipped by 5 bases and J by 9 bases, with 17 bases between them. CDR1 is SGHAT and CDR2 is FQDESV in the germline V gene (reference sequence). CDR3 length: 14 amino acids. The CDR3: CASSTNRVGFEQFF. The CDR3 DNA follows: TGTGCCAGCAGCACGAACAGGGTGGGGTTTGAGCAGTTCTTC.

The rearrangement joins TRBV4-2 to TRBJ2-1, with 11 bases aligning to TRBD2. This CDR3 has 18 amino acids. V trimming: 1 base; J trimming: 10 bases; junction bases outside the gene matches: 15. CDR1 is LGHNA, CDR2 YNFKEQ, per germline. This chain's CDR3 is CASSQVASGRTPPAEQFF. The CDR3, as DNA: TGTGCCAGCAGCCAAGTCGCTAGCGGGAGGACCCCCCCCGCGGAGCAGTTCTTC.

This sequence joins TRBV5-1 and TRBJ2-7, with 8 bases aligning to TRBD2. Germline V CDR1 and CDR2: SGHRS, YFSETQ. The V and J ends lost 4 bases and 3 bases, in that order; junction bases with no gene match: 6. The CDR3 is 14 residues long. The chain's CDR3 is CASSPSGGDYEQYF. In DNA form, the CDR3 reads TGCGCCAGCAGCCCAAGCGGGGGAGACTACGAGCAGTACTTC.

This chain joins TRBV6-5 and TRBJ1-6; a weak D match, TRBD1 (6 bases). The V end lost 5 bases, the J end lost 10 bases, and 18 bases lay between the germline ends. Germline V gene sequence: CDR1 MNHEY, CDR2 SVGAGI. The CDR3 length is 15 residues. The chain's CDR3 is CASSRTVIGESPLHF. The CDR3 nucleotides read TGTGCCAGCAGTAGGACAGTCATTGGGGAATCACCCCTCCACTTT.

V is TRBV7-9 and J is TRBJ2-7, with D perhaps matching TRBD2 (6 bases). CDR3 size: 16 residues. Trimming left V 2 bases short and J 3 bases short, with 17 bases between. CDR1 and CDR2 (germline): SEHNR, FQNEAQ (reference sequence). CDR3 sequence (DNA): TGTGCCAGCAGCTTAAGCTTAGGAGGGCAAGGCTACGAGCAGTACTTC. Translation: CASSLSLGGQGYEQYF.